Listed here are 11 T cell receptor beta chains from one sample, sequenced in a study of cytomegalovirus exposure and HLA in healthy donors. Primers included in the PCR were 60 Vbeta and 13 Jbeta primers. Measured with immunoSEQ multiplex PCR; TCRdb has only the in-frame clones, and not every one. The sample holds approximately 150,000 clones, approximately 76% seen once. Material: PBMCs. Every receptor here comes from a man in his fifties or sixties in good health and CMV-seronegative.

In this sample, this clone turned up once. The chain is built from TRBV15 and TRBJ2-1, with D possibly matching TRBD2 (6 bases). V was shortened by 1 base and J by 3 bases, with 10 bases between the two germline ends. In germline, CDR1 is LNHNV, CDR2 YYDKDF (reference sequence). The CDR3 has 15 amino acids. Written as DNA, the CDR3 is TGTGCCACCAGCAGAGCCCCTAGCGACTACAATGAGCAGTTCTTC. Its translation: CATSRAPSDYNEQFF.

The gene calls are TRBV7-8 and TRBJ2-5; a possible D gene is TRBD2 (5 bases). The CDR3 sequence is 13 residues long. Germline V CDR1 and CDR2: SGHVS, FQNEAQ. V was cut by 10 bases and J by 0 bases, with 12 bases left in between. The DNA of the CDR3 is TGTGCCACCCCCGGGGATTACCAAGAGACCCAGTACTTC. As protein: CATPGDYQETQYF.

The chain employs TRBV19 and TRBJ2-6; no firm D call. Germline V lookup: CDR1 LNHDA, CDR2 SQIVND (reference sequence). The CDR3 is 15 amino acids. V dropped 0 bases and J dropped 3 bases, with 6 bases sitting between them. The CDR3 is CASSIDPGGANVLTF. The DNA of the CDR3 is TGTGCCAGTAGTATAGACCCCGGTGGGGCCAACGTCCTGACTTTC.

This clone was recorded only once. V is TRBV7-3 and J is TRBJ2-2; D possibly corresponds to TRBD1 (6 bases). CDR1 is SGHTA and CDR2 is FQGTGA in the germline V gene. This CDR3 is built from 15 residues. V was pared by 2 bases and J by 5 bases, with 12 bases between. In nucleotides, the CDR3 is TGTGCCAGCAGCTTATGGGGGCCGGGGACCGGGGAGCTGTTTTTT. Encoded protein: CASSLWGPGTGELFF. The full variable domain, rest sourced from reference TRBV7-3 and TRBJ2-2, is GAGVSQTPSNKVTEKGKYVELRCDPISGHTALYWYRQSLGQGPEFLIYFQGTGAADDSGLPNDRFFAVRPEGSVSTLKIQRTERGDSAVYLCASSLWGPGTGELFFGEGSRLTVL.

The chain links TRBV27 to TRBJ2-7, with a possible D match to TRBD1 (5 bases). Trimming cost V 3 bases and J 0 bases, with 15 bases left between them. The germline V gene encodes CDR1 MNHEY and CDR2 SMNVEV (reference sequence). CDR3 length equals 16 residues. The DNA of the CDR3 is TGTGCCAGCAGTTTCTACCCGACAGACCGCTCCTACGAGCAGTACTTC. The encoded protein is CASSFYPTDRSYEQYF.

This chain connects TRBV19 to TRBJ2-5; 7 bases fit TRBD2. Germline V CDR1 and CDR2: LNHDA, SQIVND (reference sequence). The V gene end was trimmed by 3 bases and the J gene end by 2 bases; junction bases not matched to a gene: 9. The CDR3 is 16 residues long. CDR3 DNA: TGTGCCAGTAGTATTTCGGGGGGAATGGGTCAAGAGACCCAGTACTTC. Translation gives CASSISGGMGQETQYF.

The chain couples TRBV7-9 to TRBJ2-2; D is unclear. Per germline, CDR1 SEHNR and CDR2 FQNEAQ (reference sequence). V was clipped by 1 base and J by 1 base, with 4 bases between them. The CDR3 totals 14 residues. CDR3 sequence reads: CASSLGLNTGELFF. The CDR3 nucleotides are TGTGCCAGCAGCTTAGGGCTGAACACCGGGGAGCTGTTTTTT.

This clone was observed many times. The V and J genes are TRBV14 and TRBJ1-1, with D possibly being TRBD1 (5 bases). The length of the CDR3 is 15 residues. V lost 1 base to trimming and J lost 6 bases, with 15 bases between them. Germline V CDR1 and CDR2: SGHDN, FVKESK. The CDR3 nucleotides read TGTGCCAGCAGCCAAGGTGGGGCCTTAGGGGCTGAAGCTTTCTTT. This encodes CASSQGGALGAEAFF.

The chain recombines TRBV5-6 with TRBJ2-7, with a weak D call TRBD2 (5 bases). The V gene lost 2 bases and the J gene lost 5 bases, with 20 bases spanning the gap. The V gene's germline CDR1 is SGHDT and CDR2 YYEEEE. This CDR3 is 16 amino acids long. The CDR3 region is CASSFGPTPAGNEQYF. CDR3 DNA sequence: TGTGCCAGCAGCTTTGGCCCCACCCCGGCGGGTAACGAGCAGTACTTC.

The rearrangement links TRBV5-1 to TRBJ2-2; D is ambiguous. Germline CDR1 SGHRS, CDR2 YFSETQ. This CDR3 spans 16 amino acids. V shed 3 bases and J shed 0 bases, with 12 bases lying between them. The CDR3 nucleotides are TGCGCCAGCAGCTCACCCTTGGGCCCGAACACCGGGGAGCTGTTTTTT. Translation: CASSSPLGPNTGELFF.

The chain is built from TRBV4-2 and TRBJ2-1; TRBD1 matches 11 bases. This CDR3 region has 16 residues. In germline, CDR1 is LGHNA, CDR2 YNFKEQ. V shed 0 bases, J shed 6 bases, and the junction held 4 bases outside the gene matches. The CDR3 loop is CASSQEVGTGGNEQFF. The CDR3 nucleotides read TGTGCCAGCAGCCAAGAAGTGGGGACAGGGGGCAATGAGCAGTTCTTC.